This T cell receptor (beta chain) was documented in a study of cytomegalovirus exposure and HLA in healthy donors. Overall study results and limits: Association with HLA alleles at 0.05 false discovery rate was found for about 17,000 TCR beta sequences in a later analysis. Cytomegalovirus association was listed for around 170 TCR beta chains.

CDR3 length: 15 residues. V was clipped by 4 bases and J by 3 bases; unmatched bases: 10. CDR1 and CDR2 from the germline V gene are SGHRS and YFSETQ. Use of 60 Vbeta and 13 Jbeta primers characterized the PCR. Assay used: immunoSEQ multiplex PCR; TCRdb lists only in-frame clones, some missing. The sample holds some 150,000 clones, around 9% seen once. The donors comprised healthy bone marrow donors. Concerning this clone itself: Its antigen is currently unknown.

Source material: PBMCs. This TCR was sampled from a woman between 35 and 50 years old in good health and CMV-seropositive. This chain uses TRBV5-1 with TRBJ2-7; 7 bases match TRBD1. This CDR3 reads CASSLQTGPLYEQYF. The CDR3 nucleotides are TGCGCCAGCAGCCTCCAGACAGGGCCTCTCTACGAGCAGTACTTC. The whole variable domain, remainder taken from reference TRBV5-1 and TRBJ2-7, is KAGVTQTPRYLIKTRGQQVTLSCSPISGHRSVSWYQQTPGQGLQFLFEYFSETQRNKGNFPGRFSGRQFSNSRSEMNVSTLELGDSALYLCASSLQTGPLYEQYFGPGTRLTVT.